This T cell receptor (beta chain) comes out of a study of T cell changes during pregnancy in multiple sclerosis. The CDR3 runs 15 residues. The germline gives CDR1 SGHTA, CDR2 FQGNSA. TCRdb keeps only in-frame clones here, not all; method: immunoSEQ multiplex PCR. The data contain around 69,000 clones, around 94% of them singletons. As regards this clone: The junction does not match germline at one end; this may be a read error. Other DNA variants within this sample encode the same CDR3.

This sequence was found in a female donor with multiple sclerosis, enrolled in a pregnancy study. The chain carries TRBV7-2 and TRBJ2-7; 7 bases are a match to TRBD2. This sample comprised peripheral blood, obtained in the third trimester of pregnancy. In DNA form, the CDR3 reads TGTGCCAGCAGCTTAGAACTAGCGTTTCCCTACGAGCAGTATTTC. It yields the protein CASSLELAFPYEQYF.